Below, 5 T cell receptor beta chains from the same sample are listed, as sequenced in a study of T cells in localized non-small cell lung cancer. Generated by immunoSEQ multiplex PCR, the TCRdb table keeps only in-frame clones and is missing some. The table lists about 52,000 clones, around three quarters of them singletons. Specimen: PBMCs, collected before any cancer treatment. The receptors derive from a woman aged 35-75 years with stage II lung adenocarcinoma.

This rearrangement joins TRBV7-9 to TRBJ1-2, with 9 bases identical to TRBD1. The CDR3 runs 16 residues. CDR1 SEHNR and CDR2 FQNEAQ come from the germline V gene (reference sequence). V trimming: 1 base; J trimming: 4 bases; junction bases outside the gene matches: 7. The CDR3 DNA is TGTGCCAGCAGCTTAGACCCTGGACAGGGGTTCTATGGCTACACCTTC. Its protein is CASSLDPGQGFYGYTF.

The chain links TRBV9 to TRBJ1-6; TRBD1 is a possible D gene (6 bases). The CDR3 spans 16 residues. Germline V gives CDR1 SGDLS, CDR2 YYNGEE. The V end was cut by 4 bases, the J end by 7 bases, with 18 bases between. CDR3 sequence reads: CASSPYAGARNSPLHF. In nucleotides, the CDR3 is TGTGCCAGCAGCCCTTATGCGGGGGCGCGCAATTCACCCCTCCACTTT.

The genes are TRBV19 and TRBJ1-1, with TRBD1 identical over 9 bases. CDR3 length: 14 residues. Trimming removed 5 bases from V and 5 bases from J; junction bases left unmatched: 6. Germline loops: CDR1 LNHDA, CDR2 SQIVND (reference sequence). The CDR3: CASSLSTGGTEAFF. DNA for the CDR3: TGTGCCAGTAGTCTATCGACAGGGGGGACTGAAGCTTTCTTT.

CDR3 nucleotides: TGTGCCAGCAGCTCAAGAGGGGGACCGAACACCGGGGAGCTGTTTTTT. Translating it yields CASSSRGGPNTGELFF. This rearrangement joins TRBV7-9 to TRBJ2-2; possibly TRBD1 for D (6 bases). Between the trimmed V and J ends, which lost 4 bases and 0 bases, there was a span of 12 bases. Germline V gene lookup returns CDR1 SEHNR and CDR2 FQNEAQ (reference sequence). The CDR3 is 16 residues long. Variable domain in full (rest from reference TRBV7-9 and TRBJ2-2): DTGVSQNPRHKITKRGQNVTFRCDPISEHNRLYWYRQTLGQGPEFLTYFQNEAQLEKSRLLSDRFSAERPKGSFSTLEIQRTEQGDSAMYLCASSSRGGPNTGELFFGEGSRLTVL.

This sequence joins TRBV28 and TRBJ1-1; D is perhaps TRBD1 (5 bases). V shed 4 bases and J shed 6 bases, with 9 bases lying between them. The CDR3 sequence is 12 residues long. Germline V lookup: CDR1 MDHEN, CDR2 SYDVKM. The CDR3 here is CASSSRVAEAFF. Written as DNA, the CDR3 is TGTGCCAGCAGTTCCAGGGTTGCTGAAGCTTTCTTT.